These 17 T cell receptor beta chains came from one sample sequenced in a study of blood T cell repertoires in COVID-19. The method was immunoSEQ multiplex PCR; TCRdb's version includes in-frame clones alone and lacks a portion of them. Of some 140,000 clones detected, 81% appear once; the ten largest clones hold about 8.4%. Sequencing was done on a sample of peripheral blood. These receptors all come from a woman aged 60-75 years with active or convalescent COVID-19.

J is TRBJ1-4 and V is TRBV6-4, with unresolved D. Trimming took 0 bases from V and 0 from J, leaving 8 bases between them. CDR1 is MRHNA, CDR2 SNTAGT, per germline. This CDR3 is built from 16 residues. CDR3 in amino acids: CASSDSEFATNEKLFF. CDR3 bases: TGTGCCAGCAGTGACTCGGAGTTTGCAACTAATGAAAAACTGTTTTTT.

The gene calls are TRBV15 and TRBJ2-5; D perhaps matches TRBD1 (6 bases). Trimming shortened V by 3 bases and J by 4 bases, and 15 bases separated the two germline ends. This CDR3 is 15 amino acids long. Germline values: CDR1 LNHNV, CDR2 YYDKDF (reference sequence). CDR3: CATSSTGTWGETQYF. The CDR3 nucleotides read TGTGCCACCAGCAGTACCGGGACATGGGGAGAGACCCAGTACTTC.

The chain links TRBV29-1 to TRBJ1-2, with 8 positions matching TRBD1. The CDR3 spans 13 residues. The J segment lost 3 bases and the V segment lost 5 bases, leaving 5 bases of the junction unmatched. The germline CDR1 and CDR2 sequences are SQVTM and ANQGSEA. The chain's CDR3 is CSVNKGQDYGYTF. The CDR3 nucleotides are TGCAGCGTTAACAAGGGACAGGACTATGGCTACACCTTC.

The rearrangement joins TRBV13 to TRBJ1-2; D may be TRBD1 (6 bases). The V end lost 2 bases, the J end lost 3 bases, and 16 bases lay between the germline ends. This CDR3 is built from 16 residues. Germline loops: CDR1 PRHDT, CDR2 FYEKMQ (reference sequence). The CDR3: CASSLKGGILDYGYTF. The CDR3, as DNA: TGTGCCAGCAGCTTAAAGGGGGGGATCCTTGACTATGGCTACACCTTC.

The chain is built from TRBV28 and TRBJ2-7; the D gene is possibly TRBD1 (5 bases). Trimming shortened V by 6 bases and J by 5 bases, and 8 bases separated the two germline ends. The length of the CDR3 is 11 residues. Germline V gives CDR1 MDHEN, CDR2 SYDVKM. This CDR3 is CASRAGHEQYV. The CDR3 coding sequence is TGTGCCAGCAGGGCAGGGCACGAGCAGTACGTC.

V is TRBV29-1 and J is TRBJ2-7, with 7 positions matching TRBD1. CDR3 length equals 11 residues. Per the germline V gene, CDR1 is SQVTM and CDR2 is ANQGSEA. V lost 6 bases, J lost 5 bases, and 4 bases stayed unmatched. This chain's CDR3 is CSVTGANEQYF. The DNA for the CDR3 is TGCAGCGTCACAGGGGCCAACGAGCAGTACTTC.

The genes are TRBV15 and TRBJ1-1; tentative D call: TRBD1 (6 bases). V was trimmed by 0 bases and J by 4 bases, leaving 12 bases between them. In germline, CDR1 is LNHNV, CDR2 YYDKDF (reference sequence). There are 15 residues in the CDR3. Here the CDR3 DNA reads TGTGCCACCAGCAGAGATCGTGGCAGGGGCACTGAAGCTTTCTTT. This encodes CATSRDRGRGTEAFF.

This chain joins TRBV7-9 and TRBJ2-7; 8 bases align to TRBD1. Germline V gives CDR1 SEHNR, CDR2 FQNEAQ (reference sequence). The CDR3 consists of 16 residues. Trimming cost V 4 bases and J 3 bases; bases outside gene matches: 11. The CDR3 sequence is CASSSGQGVSFYEQYF. The CDR3 bases are TGTGCCAGCAGCTCCGGACAGGGAGTCTCATTCTACGAGCAGTACTTC.

The V call is TRBV29-1, the J call TRBJ2-6, with a tentative D call TRBD2 (7 bases). This CDR3 comprises 16 residues. V dropped 8 bases and J dropped 1 base, with 18 bases sitting between them. Germline CDR1 reads SQVTM; CDR2 reads ANQGSEA. As DNA, the CDR3 is TGCAGCCATGAAGGCAGGGGAGGGTCTGGGGCCAACGTCCTGACTTTC. Translation gives CSHEGRGGSGANVLTF. The full variable domain, rest sourced from reference TRBV29-1 and TRBJ2-6, is SAVISQKPSRDICQRGTSLTIQCQVDSQVTMMFWYRQQPGQSLTLIATANQGSEATYESGFVIDKFPISRPNLTFSTLTVSNMSPEDSSIYLCSHEGRGGSGANVLTFGAGSRLTVL.

The chain combines TRBV19 with TRBJ2-1; 13 positions match TRBD2. Germline values: CDR1 LNHDA, CDR2 SQIVND (reference sequence). V lost 8 bases to trimming and J lost 8 bases; unmatched junction nucleotides: 6. The CDR3 runs 14 residues. The CDR3 DNA sequence: TGTGCCAGTCGTACTAGCGGGGGGGCTCATGAGCAGTTCTTC. It translates to CASRTSGGAHEQFF. Complete variable domain (other parts from reference TRBV19 and TRBJ2-1): DGGITQSPKYLFRKEGQNVTLSCEQNLNHDAMYWYRQDPGQGLRLIYYSQIVNDFQKGDIAEGYSVSREKKESFPLTVTSAQKNPTAFYLCASRTSGGAHEQFFGPGTRLTVL.

The genes are TRBV7-2 and TRBJ2-3; D uncertain. V was pared by 5 bases and J by 0 bases, with 9 bases between. CDR1 and CDR2 from the germline V gene are SGHTA and FQGNSA. CDR3 length: 14 amino acids. This chain's CDR3 is CASSPYGSTDTQYF. The CDR3 DNA reads as TGTGCCAGCAGCCCCTACGGGAGCACAGATACGCAGTATTTT.

The rearrangement links TRBV20-1 to TRBJ2-7, with TRBD1 as a possible D gene (5 bases). The germline V and J ends were trimmed by 3 bases and 6 bases, with 15 bases remaining between them. This CDR3 has 13 residues. Germline-derived CDR1 and CDR2 are DFQATT and SNEGSKA (reference sequence). CDR3 DNA sequence: TGCAGTGCTAGTAGAGGCAGGGCCGGCGAGCAGTACTTC. Protein: CSASRGRAGEQYF.

The J gene is TRBJ2-2, the V gene TRBV6-2 or TRBV6-3; 8 nucleotides agree with TRBD1. The ends lost 2 bases at V and 3 bases at J; junction bases unmatched: 5. Germline assignment: CDR1 MNHEY and CDR2 SVGEGT. This CDR3 spans 16 amino acids. The CDR3 DNA reads as TGTGCCAGCAGTTACGCCGGGACAGGCCACACCGGGGAGCTGTTTTTT. This translates into CASSYAGTGHTGELFF.

The J gene is TRBJ2-3, the V gene TRBV19; 8 nucleotides line up with TRBD2. V lost 11 bases, J lost 8 bases, and 18 bases stayed unmatched. From germline, CDR1 is LNHDA and CDR2 SQIVND (reference sequence). The CDR3 sequence is 15 residues long. CDR3 bases: TGTGCCGGTTGGGCGGGAGGTAAATGCTTTGGTACGCAGTATTTT. It codes for CAGWAGGKCFGTQYF.

This clone was observed a handful of times. The rearrangement links TRBV6-5 to TRBJ1-4; 7 nucleotides match TRBD1. The germline V gene encodes CDR1 MNHEY and CDR2 SVGAGI. The CDR3 contains 15 residues. The J segment lost 3 bases and the V segment lost 6 bases, leaving 7 bases of the junction unmatched. CDR3 sequence reads: CASSGDRVSNEKLFF. CDR3 in DNA: TGTGCCAGCAGCGGTGACAGGGTGTCTAATGAAAAACTGTTTTTT.

This sequence joins TRBV7-2 and TRBJ1-2; 9 bases match TRBD1. J lost 0 bases, V lost 5 bases, and 4 bases had no gene match. From germline, CDR1 is SGHTA and CDR2 FQGNSA. This CDR3 spans 15 amino acids. The CDR3 sequence is CASSLQGASNYGYTF. In nucleotides, the CDR3 is TGTGCCAGCAGCCTACAGGGGGCCTCTAACTATGGCTACACCTTC.

This chain uses TRBV27 with TRBJ1-2; weak D call: TRBD1 (6 bases). The V gene lost 4 bases and the J gene lost 1 base, with 16 bases spanning the gap. The CDR3 runs to 16 residues. Germline lookup yields CDR1 MNHEY and CDR2 SMNVEV (reference sequence). The DNA for the CDR3 is TGTGCCAGCAGTTACTCGAAGGGGGTTCTTAACTATGGCTACACCTTC. This sequence encodes CASSYSKGVLNYGYTF.